These 22 T cell receptor beta chains were all obtained from the same sample, sequenced in a study of T cells in Graves' hyperthyroidism and ophthalmopathy. Amplification of TCR beta CDR3 regions was performed using RNA transcripts as template. HTBI primers were the set used in a first-round RT-PCR of the TCR CDR3. A single record per CDR3 protein comes from TCRdb applying MiXCR to the multiplex PCR reads. The table shows 300,000 to 500,000 distinct CDR3 sequences, with about 15% occurring only once. The sequencing sample was made of blood. The receptor set was obtained from a woman aged 30 to 39 with Graves' hyperthyroidism.

The table lists this clonotype with many counts. V usage is TRBV5-1 and J usage is TRBJ1-1; TRBD1 aligns across 7 bases. The junction had 6 bases not matched to a gene; V was cut back by 4 bases and J by 6 bases. This CDR3 is built from 13 residues. Per the germline V gene, CDR1 is SGHRS and CDR2 is YFSETQ. The CDR3 bases are TGCGCCAGCAGCCGGGACAGTCGGCCTGAAGCTTTCTTT. It yields the protein CASSRDSRPEAFF.

This clonotype appeared many times. V gene TRBV5-1 combines with J gene TRBJ2-3; the D gene is possibly TRBD2 (6 bases). Germline values: CDR1 SGHRS, CDR2 YFSETQ. Trimming left V 0 bases short and J 5 bases short, with 7 bases between. This CDR3 is 13 amino acids long. The CDR3 region is CASSLAAGDTQYF. CDR3 sequence (DNA): TGCGCCAGCAGCTTGGCAGCGGGAGATACGCAGTATTTT.

This clonotype was detected a few times. J is TRBJ2-7 and V is TRBV27; tentatively, D is TRBD2 (5 bases). CDR1 is MNHEY, CDR2 SMNVEV, per germline (reference sequence). The CDR3 is made up of 16 amino acids. V lost 2 bases, J lost 0 bases, and 14 bases lay in between. The CDR3 bases are TGTGCCAGCAGTTTAACCCCGCGGGCGGCCTCCTACGAGCAGTACTTC. Its protein product is CASSLTPRAASYEQYF.

This clonotype was counted a few times. The rearrangement uses TRBV7-9 and TRBJ2-3; 7 bases map to TRBD2. With V trimmed by 1 base and J by 6 bases, 7 bases remained unmatched. The CDR3 totals 15 residues. The germline V gene encodes CDR1 SEHNR and CDR2 FQNEAQ (reference sequence). The CDR3 DNA sequence: TGTGCCAGCAGCTTAGATTCAGCGGGGATTGATACGCAGTATTTT. Encoded protein: CASSLDSAGIDTQYF. Combining the CDR3 with reference TRBV7-9 and TRBJ2-3 gives the whole variable domain DTGVSQNPRHKITKRGQNVTFRCDPISEHNRLYWYRQTLGQGPEFLTYFQNEAQLEKSRLLSDRFSAERPKGSFSTLEIQRTEQGDSAMYLCASSLDSAGIDTQYFGPGTRLTVL.

The chain combines TRBV19 with TRBJ2-7; the D gene is possibly TRBD1 (6 bases). With 7 bases removed from V and 2 bases from J, the gap between germline ends came to 18 bases. CDR3 length: 15 residues. Germline V lookup: CDR1 LNHDA, CDR2 SQIVND (reference sequence). CDR3 nucleotides: TGTGCCAGTACCCAAACGTCAGGGGCACCCTACGAGCAGTACTTC. Its translation is CASTQTSGAPYEQYF.

At least ten counts were recorded for this clonotype. The chain links TRBV7-9 to TRBJ2-7, with D hard to call. The CDR3 contains 12 residues. Germline V lookup: CDR1 SEHNR, CDR2 FQNEAQ (reference sequence). Trimming stripped 3 bases from V and 6 bases from J, with 9 bases between. The CDR3 sequence is CASSLEQREQYF. The CDR3 DNA sequence: TGTGCCAGCAGCTTGGAGCAGCGCGAGCAGTACTTC.

This clonotype was seen a few times. A much more abundant neighbour one base away suggests this may be a read error. The genes are TRBV12-3 or TRBV12-4 and TRBJ2-3; 7 nucleotides agree with TRBD2. The CDR3 is 16 residues long. CDR3 amino acids: CASSFSGGLEGDMQYF. CDR3 DNA: TGTGCCAGCAGTTTTTCTGGAGGACTAGAAGGAGATATGCAGTATTTT.

This clonotype was detected ten times or more. This chain links TRBV7-2 with TRBJ2-2; D perhaps matches TRBD2 (6 bases). V gave up 2 bases and J gave up 1 base, with 8 bases separating them. CDR3 size: 15 residues. The V gene's germline CDR1 is SGHTA and CDR2 FQGNSA. CDR3: CASSLRRENTGELFF. CDR3 coding DNA: TGTGCCAGCAGCTTACGGCGGGAGAACACCGGGGAGCTGTTTTTT.

The V and J genes are TRBV6-5 and TRBJ1-4; TRBD1 aligns across 7 bases. V lost 2 bases and J lost 7; bases outside the gene matches: 7. The CDR3 is made up of 15 amino acids. The V gene's germline CDR1 is MNHEY and CDR2 SVGAGI. The CDR3, as DNA: TGTGCCAGCAGTTACCGACAGGGTTCGGGTGAAAAACTGTTTTTT. Protein product: CASSYRQGSGEKLFF.

This clonotype was seen many times. V is TRBV7-9 and J is TRBJ2-5; 10 bases align to TRBD2. V lost 4 bases, J lost 2 bases, and 4 bases stayed unmatched. This CDR3 spans 15 amino acids. Germline V CDR1 and CDR2: SEHNR, FQNEAQ (reference sequence). CDR3 nucleotide sequence: TGTGCCAGCAGCTCTCGGACTAGCGGACAAGAGACCCAGTACTTC. Protein product: CASSSRTSGQETQYF.

The chain couples TRBV9 to TRBJ2-7, with a possible D match to TRBD1 (6 bases). This CDR3 has 14 residues. CDR1 and CDR2 from the germline V gene are SGDLS and YYNGEE. V was shortened by 4 bases and J by 1 base, with 12 bases between the two germline ends. The CDR3 DNA reads TGTGCCAGCAGCAGGGGGACATCATCCTACGAGCAGTACTTC. Translation gives CASSRGTSSYEQYF.

There are many counts of this clonotype. The gene calls are TRBV20-1 and TRBJ2-1, with 7 bases fitting TRBD2. Germline V gene data show CDR1 as DFQATT and CDR2 as SNEGSKA (reference sequence). The CDR3 is made up of 15 amino acids. Losses at the gene ends were 5 bases for V and 1 base for J; bases not matched to a gene: 8. The CDR3 nucleotides are TGCAGTGCTGGTATAGCGGGTGCTTCCTACAATGAGCAGTTCTTC. This gives the protein CSAGIAGASYNEQFF.

This clonotype occurred a few times. This chain joins TRBV20-1 and TRBJ1-1; no clear D. The ends were cut back, 0 bases at V and 0 bases at J, with 14 bases in the middle. Germline V gene sequence: CDR1 DFQATT, CDR2 SNEGSKA (reference sequence). The CDR3 spans 16 residues. The CDR3 sequence is CSARDDGVGMNTEAFF. For the CDR3, the DNA is TGCAGTGCTAGAGATGACGGGGTTGGCATGAACACTGAAGCTTTCTTT.

This clonotype was seen many times. The chain employs TRBV28 and TRBJ1-1; the match to TRBD1 covers 7 bases. Germline values: CDR1 MDHEN, CDR2 SYDVKM. This CDR3 spans 15 amino acids. The V gene end was trimmed by 5 bases and the J gene end by 4 bases; junction bases not matched to a gene: 10. The chain's CDR3 is CASSLAGTVTTEAFF. Written as DNA, the CDR3 is TGTGCCAGCAGTCTCGCCGGGACAGTCACCACTGAAGCTTTCTTT.

The sample holds a few counts of this clonotype. The V call is TRBV19, the J call TRBJ1-5, with 8 bases identical to TRBD1. V shed 7 bases, J shed 5 bases, and the junction held 4 bases outside the gene matches. Germline V lookup: CDR1 LNHDA, CDR2 SQIVND (reference sequence). This CDR3 region has 13 residues. The CDR3 DNA sequence: TGTGCCAGTACCCCGGACAGGGATCAGCCCCAGCATTTT. Translated: CASTPDRDQPQHF.

This clonotype was observed a handful of times. The chain uses TRBV5-1 and TRBJ1-5, with D uncertain. Between the trimmed V and J ends, which lost 0 bases and 4 bases, there was a span of 8 bases. Per germline, CDR1 SGHRS and CDR2 YFSETQ. The CDR3 has 14 residues. The CDR3 loop reads CASSLAAGNQPQHF. In nucleotides, the CDR3 is TGCGCCAGCAGCTTGGCCGCGGGGAATCAGCCCCAGCATTTT. The variable domain in full, with the rest retrieved from reference TRBV5-1 and TRBJ1-5, is KAGVTQTPRYLIKTRGQQVTLSCSPISGHRSVSWYQQTPGQGLQFLFEYFSETQRNKGNFPGRFSGRQFSNSRSEMNVSTLELGDSALYLCASSLAAGNQPQHFGDGTRLSIL.

Many counts were recorded for this clonotype. The chain recombines TRBV3-1 with TRBJ2-3; TRBD2 agrees at 10 bases. The CDR3 totals 16 residues. The germline V gene has CDR1 LGHDT and CDR2 YNNKEL (reference sequence). V was pared by 0 bases and J by 2 bases, with 2 bases of the junction left unmatched. As DNA, the CDR3 is TGTGCCAGCAGCCAAGAAGGACTAGCGGCCACAGATACGCAGTATTTT. Encoded protein: CASSQEGLAATDTQYF.

This clonotype has a count of ten or more. The V and J genes are TRBV18 and TRBJ2-7; the D gene is possibly TRBD2 (6 bases). The germline V and J ends were trimmed by 2 bases and 2 bases, with 16 bases remaining between them. CDR1 and CDR2 (germline): KGHSH, LQKENI. This CDR3 has 16 amino acids. The CDR3 bases are TGTGCCAGCTCACCAATTGGGACCCGCGGGACCTACGAGCAGTACTTC. This encodes CASSPIGTRGTYEQYF.

This clonotype has ten or more counts. This chain connects TRBV10-3 to TRBJ2-2, with D hard to call. Trimming stripped 11 bases from V and 8 bases from J, with 18 bases between. This CDR3 spans 13 amino acids. Per the germline V gene, CDR1 is ENHRY and CDR2 is SYGVKD. The CDR3 spells CAVGSVTRGELFF. CDR3 nucleotide sequence: TGTGCCGTAGGCTCGGTTACCCGGGGGGAGCTGTTTTTT.

The genes are TRBV4-2 and TRBJ2-1, with 12 bases that match TRBD2. The CDR3 length is 17 residues. Germline loops: CDR1 LGHNA, CDR2 YNFKEQ. V was pared by 3 bases and J by 8 bases, with 11 bases of the junction left unmatched. CDR3 amino acids: CASSHWLAGGPVDEQFF. The DNA for the CDR3 is TGTGCCAGCAGCCATTGGCTAGCGGGAGGGCCGGTGGATGAGCAGTTCTTC.

V is TRBV6-1 and J is TRBJ2-7; TRBD1 matches 10 bases. J was trimmed by 3 bases and V by 6 bases; bases with no gene match: 8. Germline loops: CDR1 MNHNS, CDR2 SASEGT. This CDR3 is 15 amino acids long. CDR3 protein: CASSRQGATFYEQYF. The CDR3, as DNA: TGTGCCAGCAGCCGACAGGGGGCTACGTTCTACGAGCAGTACTTC.

This clonotype occurred many times. J is TRBJ2-7 and V is TRBV4-2; D unresolved. There are 15 residues in the CDR3. Germline values: CDR1 LGHNA, CDR2 YNFKEQ. Trimming took off 0 bases at V and 6 bases at J, with 15 bases between the two ends. DNA for the CDR3: TGTGCCAGCAGCCAAGATACCTCCTTTCACGGCGAGCAGTACTTC. It translates to CASSQDTSFHGEQYF.